These 5 T cell receptor beta chains came from one sample sequenced in a study of cytotoxic CD8 clonotypes in ibrutinib-treated CLL (dated by TCRdb to 2020 to 2023). What this sample's time point label stands for: roughly 2 years on ibrutinib. Libraries were constructed by the immunoSEQ multiplex PCR assay. Held by TCRdb, this immuneACCESS table contains in-frame sequences only and omits some clones. Under half of the omission traces to an unresolved V gene where checked; the cause of the rest is unknown. In all, the sample holds some 130,000 clones, and 70% to 90% of those were seen once. Roughly 2% of the sample belongs to the ten largest clones. The sequences come from PBMCs, collected after 24 months of ibrutinib treatment. Every receptor here comes from a human donor with chronic lymphocytic leukemia.

This rearrangement joins TRBV7-8 to TRBJ2-7; TRBD2 aligns across 8 bases. The CDR3 has 17 amino acids. J gave up 4 bases and V 2 bases, and 13 bases lay outside the gene matches. Germline CDR1 and CDR2: SGHVS and FQNEAQ. DNA for the CDR3: TGTGCCAGCAGCTTAAATCGGGACGGCGGGAGGATTTACGAGCAGTACTTC. Translating gives CASSLNRDGGRIYEQYF.

The chain links TRBV6-4 to TRBJ2-1; no clear D. Germline CDR1 MRHNA, CDR2 SNTAGT. This CDR3 is built from 11 residues. V was trimmed by 3 bases and J by 6 bases, leaving 3 bases between them. In nucleotides, the CDR3 is TGTGCCAGCAGTGAAGCCAATGAGCAGTTCTTC. Amino acid sequence: CASSEANEQFF.

This clone appeared a single time. The chain joins TRBV6-1 to TRBJ1-2; 8 bases align to TRBD1. V dropped 5 bases and J dropped 3; count of bases not matched to a gene: 8. The CDR3 covers 15 residues. Germline V CDR1 and CDR2: MNHNS, SASEGT. The CDR3 spells CASSNLGQGHYGYTF. Written as DNA, the CDR3 is TGTGCCAGCAGTAACCTCGGACAGGGCCACTATGGCTACACCTTC.

The chain has TRBV5-6 and TRBJ1-5; D may be TRBD1 (5 bases). Trimming cost V 2 bases and J 0 bases, with 9 bases left between them. Germline V gene lookup returns CDR1 SGHDT and CDR2 YYEEEE. This CDR3 contains 15 residues. CDR3 sequence reads: CASSFRGYSNQPQHF. CDR3 DNA: TGTGCCAGCAGCTTTAGGGGTTATAGCAATCAGCCCCAGCATTTT.

J is TRBJ2-1 and V is TRBV7-2, with unresolved D. V lost 4 bases and J 8 bases, leaving 12 bases between the germline ends. The germline gives CDR1 SGHTA, CDR2 FQGNSA. The CDR3 extends over 13 amino acids. CDR3 in DNA: TGTGCCAGCAGCTCCGCGACGAAGGATGAGCAGTTCTTC. Translating gives CASSSATKDEQFF.